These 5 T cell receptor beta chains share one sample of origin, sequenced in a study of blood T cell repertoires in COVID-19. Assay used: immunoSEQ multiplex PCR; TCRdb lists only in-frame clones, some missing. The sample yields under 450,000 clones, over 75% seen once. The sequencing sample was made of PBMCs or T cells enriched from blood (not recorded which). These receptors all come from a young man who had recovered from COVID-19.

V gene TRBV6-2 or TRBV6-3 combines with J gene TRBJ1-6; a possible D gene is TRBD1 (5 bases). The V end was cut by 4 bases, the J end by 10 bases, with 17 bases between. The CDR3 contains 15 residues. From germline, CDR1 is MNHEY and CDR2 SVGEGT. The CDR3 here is CASSLTWGGESPLHF. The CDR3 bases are TGTGCCAGCAGTTTGACCTGGGGGGGAGAATCACCCCTCCACTTT.

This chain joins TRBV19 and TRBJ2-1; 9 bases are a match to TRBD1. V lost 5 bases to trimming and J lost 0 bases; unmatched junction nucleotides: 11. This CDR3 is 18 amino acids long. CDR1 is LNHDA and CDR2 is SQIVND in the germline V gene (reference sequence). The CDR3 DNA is TGTGCCAGTAGTGCAGGACAGGGGTCTTCCAGCTCCTACAATGAGCAGTTCTTC. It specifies CASSAGQGSSSSYNEQFF.

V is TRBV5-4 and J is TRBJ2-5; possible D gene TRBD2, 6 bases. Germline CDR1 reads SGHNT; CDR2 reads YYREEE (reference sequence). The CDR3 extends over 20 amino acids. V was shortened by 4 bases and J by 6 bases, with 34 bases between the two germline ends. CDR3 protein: CASSPTDPLGGAPSRKTQYF. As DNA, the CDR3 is TGTGCCAGCAGCCCTACAGACCCCCTCGGGGGAGCGCCGAGCAGGAAGACCCAGTACTTC.

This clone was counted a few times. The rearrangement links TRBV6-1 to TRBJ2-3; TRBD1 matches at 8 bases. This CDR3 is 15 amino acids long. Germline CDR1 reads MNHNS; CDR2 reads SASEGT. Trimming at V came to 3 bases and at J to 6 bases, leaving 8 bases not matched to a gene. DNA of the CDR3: TGTGCCAGCAGTGACGGCCAGGGGGCATGGGATACGCAGTATTTT. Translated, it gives CASSDGQGAWDTQYF.

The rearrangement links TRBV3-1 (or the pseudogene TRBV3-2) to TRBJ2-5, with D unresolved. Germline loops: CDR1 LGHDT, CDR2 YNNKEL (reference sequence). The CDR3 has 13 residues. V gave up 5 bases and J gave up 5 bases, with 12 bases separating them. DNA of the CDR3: TGTGCCAGCAGCGCTACGGCCGGGGAGACCCAGTACTTC. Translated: CASSATAGETQYF.